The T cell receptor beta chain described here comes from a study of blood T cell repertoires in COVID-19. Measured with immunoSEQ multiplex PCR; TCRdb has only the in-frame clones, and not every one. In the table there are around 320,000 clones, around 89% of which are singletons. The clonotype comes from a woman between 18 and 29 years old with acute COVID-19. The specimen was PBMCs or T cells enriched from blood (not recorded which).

CDR3 in amino acids: CASSLTPRDNQPQHF. CDR3 DNA: TGTGCCAGCAGCTTGACTCCCAGGGATAATCAGCCCCAGCATTTT. This chain connects TRBV5-4 to TRBJ1-5, with D perhaps matching TRBD1 (5 bases). The CDR3 is 15 amino acids. V was cut by 1 base and J by 4 bases, with 12 bases left in between. CDR1 SGHNT and CDR2 YYREEE come from the germline V gene (reference sequence).